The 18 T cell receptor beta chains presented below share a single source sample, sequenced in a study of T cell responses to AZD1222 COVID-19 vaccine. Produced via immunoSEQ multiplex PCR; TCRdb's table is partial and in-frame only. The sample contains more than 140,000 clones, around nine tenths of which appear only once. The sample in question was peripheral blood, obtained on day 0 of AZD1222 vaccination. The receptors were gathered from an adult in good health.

CDR3 in amino acids: CASSQDGPGQAIETQYF. The CDR3 DNA reads TGTGCCAGCAGCCAAGACGGCCCGGGACAGGCCATCGAGACCCAGTACTTC. V usage is TRBV4-2 and J usage is TRBJ2-5; 8 nucleotides match TRBD1. The V and J ends lost 0 bases and 5 bases, in that order; junction bases with no gene match: 11. The CDR3 runs to 17 residues. Germline CDR1 LGHNA, CDR2 YNFKEQ.

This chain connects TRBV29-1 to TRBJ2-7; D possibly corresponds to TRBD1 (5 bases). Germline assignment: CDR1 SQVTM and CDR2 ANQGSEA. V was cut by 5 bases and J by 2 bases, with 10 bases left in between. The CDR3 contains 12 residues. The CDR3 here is CSVSGYAYEQYF. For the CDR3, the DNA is TGCAGCGTTTCAGGGTACGCCTACGAGCAGTACTTC.

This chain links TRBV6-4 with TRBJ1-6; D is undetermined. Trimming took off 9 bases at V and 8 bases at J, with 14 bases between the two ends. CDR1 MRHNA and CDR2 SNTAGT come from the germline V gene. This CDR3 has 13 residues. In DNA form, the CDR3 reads TGTGCCAGTCGCAAGGGTGGTCATTCACCCCTCCACTTT. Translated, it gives CASRKGGHSPLHF.

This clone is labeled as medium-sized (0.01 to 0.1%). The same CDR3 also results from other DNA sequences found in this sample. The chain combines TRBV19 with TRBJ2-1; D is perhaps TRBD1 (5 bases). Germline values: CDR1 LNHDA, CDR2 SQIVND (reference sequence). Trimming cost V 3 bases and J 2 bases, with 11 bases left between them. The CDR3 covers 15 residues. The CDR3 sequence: CASSIVSGPYNEQFF. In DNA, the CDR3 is TGTGCCAGTAGTATCGTGTCAGGGCCCTACAATGAGCAGTTCTTC.

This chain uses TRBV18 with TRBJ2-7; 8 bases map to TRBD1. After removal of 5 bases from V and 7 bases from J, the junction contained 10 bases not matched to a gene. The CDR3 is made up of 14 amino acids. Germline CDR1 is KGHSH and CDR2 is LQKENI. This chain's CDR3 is CASSTGTGSEEQYF. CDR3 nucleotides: TGTGCCAGCTCAACCGGGACAGGCTCTGAAGAGCAGTACTTC.

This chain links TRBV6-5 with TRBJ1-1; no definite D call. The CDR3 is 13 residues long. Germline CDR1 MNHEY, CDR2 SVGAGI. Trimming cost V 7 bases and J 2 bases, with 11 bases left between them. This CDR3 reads CASTGSLNTEAFF. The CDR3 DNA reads TGTGCCAGCACGGGCAGCTTAAACACTGAAGCTTTCTTT.

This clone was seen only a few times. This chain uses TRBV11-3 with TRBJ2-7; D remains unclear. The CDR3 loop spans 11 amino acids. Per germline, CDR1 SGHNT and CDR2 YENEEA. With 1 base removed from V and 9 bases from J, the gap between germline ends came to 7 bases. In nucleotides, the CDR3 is TGTGCCAGCAGCTTAGGACAAGGGCAGTACTTC. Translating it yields CASSLGQGQYF.

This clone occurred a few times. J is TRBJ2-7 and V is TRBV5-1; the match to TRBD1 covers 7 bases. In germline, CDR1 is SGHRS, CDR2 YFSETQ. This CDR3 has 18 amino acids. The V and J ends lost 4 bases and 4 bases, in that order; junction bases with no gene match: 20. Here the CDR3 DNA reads TGCGCCAGCAGCCCGGACCGGGACAGTAGCCTCGAAAGGTACGAGCAGTACTTC. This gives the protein CASSPDRDSSLERYEQYF.

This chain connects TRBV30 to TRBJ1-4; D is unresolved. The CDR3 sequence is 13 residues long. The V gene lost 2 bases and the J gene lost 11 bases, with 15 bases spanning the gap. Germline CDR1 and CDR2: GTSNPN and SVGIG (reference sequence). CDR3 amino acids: CAWSLRTGRKLFF. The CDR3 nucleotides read TGTGCCTGGAGTCTAAGGACCGGGCGGAAACTGTTTTTT.

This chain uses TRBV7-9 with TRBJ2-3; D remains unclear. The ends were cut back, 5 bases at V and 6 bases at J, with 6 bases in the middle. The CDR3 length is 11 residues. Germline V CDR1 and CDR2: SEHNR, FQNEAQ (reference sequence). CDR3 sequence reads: CASSNSDTQYF. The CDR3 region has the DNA TGTGCCAGCAGCAATAGCGATACGCAGTATTTT.

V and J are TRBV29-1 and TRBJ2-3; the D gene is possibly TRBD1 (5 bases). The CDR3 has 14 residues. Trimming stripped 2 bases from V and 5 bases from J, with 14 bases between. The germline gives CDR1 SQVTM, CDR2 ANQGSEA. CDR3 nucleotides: TGCAGCGTTGAAAGACAGTCACAAGGAGATACGCAGTATTTT. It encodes CSVERQSQGDTQYF.

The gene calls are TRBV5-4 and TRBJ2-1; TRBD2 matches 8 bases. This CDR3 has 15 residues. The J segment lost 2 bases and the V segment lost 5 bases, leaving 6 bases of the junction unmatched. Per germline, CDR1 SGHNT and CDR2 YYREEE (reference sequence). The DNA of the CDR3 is TGTGCCAGCAGTGGGGGTAGCGGGGCCTACAATGAGCAGTTCTTC. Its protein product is CASSGGSGAYNEQFF. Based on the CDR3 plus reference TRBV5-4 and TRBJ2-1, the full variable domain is ETGVTQSPTHLIKTRGQQVTLRCSSQSGHNTVSWYQQALGQGPQFIFQYYREEENGRGNFPPRFSGLQFPNYSSELNVNALELDDSALYLCASSGGSGAYNEQFFGPGTRLTVL.

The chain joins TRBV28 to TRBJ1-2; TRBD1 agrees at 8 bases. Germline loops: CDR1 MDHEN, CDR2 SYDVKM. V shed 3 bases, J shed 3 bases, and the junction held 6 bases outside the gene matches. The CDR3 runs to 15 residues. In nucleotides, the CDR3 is TGTGCCAGCAGTTTGGGGGACAGGAGCTACTATGGCTACACCTTC. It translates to CASSLGDRSYYGYTF.

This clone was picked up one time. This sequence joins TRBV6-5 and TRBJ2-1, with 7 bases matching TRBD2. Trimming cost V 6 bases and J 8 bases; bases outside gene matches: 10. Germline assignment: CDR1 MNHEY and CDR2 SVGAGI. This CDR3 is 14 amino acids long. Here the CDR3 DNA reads TGTGCCAGCAGGAGGACTAGGTGGCGGGATGAGCAGTTCTTC. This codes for CASRRTRWRDEQFF.

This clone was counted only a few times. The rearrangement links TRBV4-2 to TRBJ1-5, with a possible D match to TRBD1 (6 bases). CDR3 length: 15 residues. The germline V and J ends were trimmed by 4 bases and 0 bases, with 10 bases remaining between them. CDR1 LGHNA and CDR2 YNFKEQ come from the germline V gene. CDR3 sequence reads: CASSRNRDSNQPQHF. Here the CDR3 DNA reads TGTGCCAGCAGCCGTAACAGGGATAGCAATCAGCCCCAGCATTTT.

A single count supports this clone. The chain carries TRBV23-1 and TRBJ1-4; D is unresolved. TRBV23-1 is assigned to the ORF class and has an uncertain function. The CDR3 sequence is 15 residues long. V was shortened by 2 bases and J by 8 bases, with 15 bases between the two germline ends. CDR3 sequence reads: CASSQGGSGSEKLFF. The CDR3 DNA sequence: TGCGCCAGCAGTCAAGGTGGTTCAGGTAGCGAAAAACTGTTTTTT.

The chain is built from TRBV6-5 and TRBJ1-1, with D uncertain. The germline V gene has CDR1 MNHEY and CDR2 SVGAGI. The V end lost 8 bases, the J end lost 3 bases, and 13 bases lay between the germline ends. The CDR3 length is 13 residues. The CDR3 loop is CASRRLTDTEAFF. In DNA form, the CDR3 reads TGTGCCAGCCGGAGGTTAACTGACACTGAAGCTTTCTTT.

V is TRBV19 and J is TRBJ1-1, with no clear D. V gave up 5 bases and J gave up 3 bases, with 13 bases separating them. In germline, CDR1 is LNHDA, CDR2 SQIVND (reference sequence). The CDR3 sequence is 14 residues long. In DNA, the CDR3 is TGTGCCAGTAGTCCACCGGATCTGGACACTGAAGCTTTCTTT. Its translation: CASSPPDLDTEAFF.